This TCR beta chain was identified in a study of cytomegalovirus exposure and HLA in healthy donors. Whole-study results and caveats: Presence/absence analyses treated sequencing depth as roughly uniform across donors. Later analysis identified around 15,000 TCR beta sequences associated with HLA alleles, using a false discovery rate threshold of 0.05. Data from an earlier analysis indicated that most TCR beta V segments were productive either about 87% or about 30% of the time. CMV serostatus was the sole immune exposure data available.

The CDR3 is made up of 13 amino acids. Trimming removed 5 bases from V and 7 bases from J; junction bases left unmatched: 3. Germline CDR1 reads LNHNV; CDR2 reads YYDKDF (reference sequence). The study ran its PCR with 60 Vbeta and 13 Jbeta primers. TCRdb's copy holds only in-frame clones and misses some; the assay was immunoSEQ multiplex PCR. The sample carries around 130,000 clones, just under 75% recorded once. A remark on this clone: Its matching antigen is unknown.

This TCR was recovered from a middle-aged man in good health and CMV-seropositive. This chain joins TRBV15 and TRBJ2-7; 12 bases are shared with TRBD2. The sample taken for sequencing was PBMCs. The CDR3 DNA sequence: TGTGCCACCAGCTCGGGACTAGCGGGTGAGCAGTACTTC. Its translation is CATSSGLAGEQYF.